This note documents a single T cell receptor (beta chain) sequence. The data stem from a study of T-cell memory formation after mild COVID-19. Turning to the study itself: Clusters were largely donor specific.

The V gene's germline CDR1 is SGHDT and CDR2 YYEEEE. Trimming left V 6 bases short and J 1 base short, with 16 bases between. The CDR3 runs 16 residues. The TCR alpha and TCR beta cDNA libraries, bearing sample barcodes and UMIs, were generated by 5'RACE using constant-segment primers. TCRdb recomputed calls from the 5' RACE reads with MiXCR, one row per CDR3 protein. The table shows some 410,000 distinct CDR3 sequences, with less than 25% occurring only once. The V call is TRBV5-6, the J call TRBJ2-2, with D possibly TRBD2 on 6 matching bases. The sequence was obtained from an adult woman who had mild COVID-19 (a few samples of this study predate the infection). Cell type and time point are not known. The sequenced sample was PBMCs or a T cell subset sorted from them (not recorded which). In DNA, the CDR3 is TGTGCCAGCACTTATTCGCCAGCGGGGAACACCGGGGAGCTGTTTTTT. Translated: CASTYSPAGNTGELFF.